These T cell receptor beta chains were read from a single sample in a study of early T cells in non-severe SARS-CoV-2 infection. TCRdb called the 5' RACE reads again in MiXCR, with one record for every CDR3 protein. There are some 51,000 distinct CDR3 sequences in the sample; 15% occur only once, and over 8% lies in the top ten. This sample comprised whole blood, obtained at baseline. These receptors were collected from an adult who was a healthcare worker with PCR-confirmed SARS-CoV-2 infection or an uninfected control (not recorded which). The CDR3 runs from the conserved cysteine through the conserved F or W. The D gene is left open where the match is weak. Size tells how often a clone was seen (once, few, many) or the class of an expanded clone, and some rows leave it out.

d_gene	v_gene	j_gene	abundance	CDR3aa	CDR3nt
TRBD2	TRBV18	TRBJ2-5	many	CASSPAGGAGDKETQYF	TGTGCCAGCTCACCCGCGGGAGGAGCGGGGGATAAAGAGACCCAGTACTTC
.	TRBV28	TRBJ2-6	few	CASSRTGISGANVLTF	TGTGCCAGCAGTCGAACAGGGATCTCTGGGGCCAACGTCCTGACTTTC
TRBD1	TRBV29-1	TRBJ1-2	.	CSIPPQTGLTYGYTF	TGCAGCATTCCACCTCAGACAGGGCTTACCTATGGCTACACCTTC
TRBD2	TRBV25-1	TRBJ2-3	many	CASTSASGSDRDTQYF	TGTGCCAGCACCTCGGCTAGCGGGTCAGACAGGGATACGCAGTATTTT
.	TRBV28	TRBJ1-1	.	CASSLSSTEAFF	TGTGCCAGCAGTCTCAGTAGCACTGAAGCTTTCTTT
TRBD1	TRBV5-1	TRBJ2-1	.	CASSKRNRDRVYNEQFF	TGCGCCAGCAGCAAGAGGAACCGGGACAGGGTTTACAATGAGCAGTTCTTC
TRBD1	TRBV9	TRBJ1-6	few	CASSASGTGHSPLHF	TGTGCCAGCAGCGCATCCGGGACAGGGCATTCACCCCTCCACTTT
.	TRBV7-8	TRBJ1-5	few	CASSLSGFSNQPQHF	TGTGCCAGCAGCTTATCGGGATTTAGCAATCAGCCCCAGCATTTT
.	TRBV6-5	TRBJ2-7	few	CASSLDAGYEQYF	TGTGCCAGCAGCCTTGATGCCGGCTACGAGCAGTACTTC
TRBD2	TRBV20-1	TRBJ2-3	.	CSAPAASSGFTDTQYF	TGCAGTGCTCCGGCGGCGTCTAGCGGATTCACAGATACGCAGTATTTT
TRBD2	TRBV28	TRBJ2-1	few	CASNPSGSGGPGEQFF	TGTGCCAGCAACCCCTCGGGGAGCGGGGGGCCGGGTGAGCAGTTCTTC
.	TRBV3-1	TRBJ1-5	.	CASSQDGRPQHF	TGTGCCAGCAGCCAAGATGGAAGGCCCCAGCATTTT
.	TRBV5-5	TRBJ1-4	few	CASSLWSGNEKLFF	TGTGCCAGCAGCTTGTGGTCAGGAAATGAAAAACTGTTTTTT
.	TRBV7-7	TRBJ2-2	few	CASSLSGPNTGELFF	TGTGCCAGCAGCTTGAGCGGGCCGAACACCGGGGAGCTGTTTTTT
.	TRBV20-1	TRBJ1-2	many	CSASLGNGYTF	TGCAGTGCTAGTCTGGGGAACGGCTACACCTTC
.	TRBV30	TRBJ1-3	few	CAWSWSSSGNTIYF	TGTGCCTGGAGTTGGTCGAGCTCTGGAAACACCATATATTTT
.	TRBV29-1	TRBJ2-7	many	CSALTEGVYEQYF	TGCAGCGCCCTAACAGAAGGCGTCTACGAGCAGTACTTC
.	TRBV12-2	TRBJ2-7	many	CASRPGTGRYEQYF	TGTGCAAGTCGTCCCGGGACAGGGAGGTACGAGCAGTACTTC
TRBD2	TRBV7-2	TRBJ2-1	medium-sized	CASSSGLAGNPYNEQFF	TGTGCCAGCAGCTCCGGACTAGCGGGTAATCCCTACAATGAGCAGTTCTTC
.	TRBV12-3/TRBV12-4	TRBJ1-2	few	CASSFGLNLNYGYTF	TGTGCCAGCAGTTTTGGACTAAACCTTAACTATGGCTACACCTTC
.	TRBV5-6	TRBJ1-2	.	CASSLSTYGYTF	TGTGCCAGCAGCTTGTCAACCTATGGCTACACCTTC
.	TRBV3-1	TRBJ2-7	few	CASSRTASSEQYF	TGTGCCAGCAGCCGTACTGCAAGCTCCGAGCAGTACTTC
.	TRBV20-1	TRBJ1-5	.	CSARGAGNQPQHF	TGCAGTGCTAGAGGGGCGGGCAATCAGCCCCAGCATTTT
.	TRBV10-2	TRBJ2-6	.	CASSESGAANVLTF	TGCGCCAGCAGTGAGTCCGGGGCAGCCAACGTCCTGACTTTC
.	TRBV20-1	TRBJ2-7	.	CSVPGLSPYEQYF	TGCAGTGTCCCGGGACTCAGTCCCTACGAGCAGTACTTC
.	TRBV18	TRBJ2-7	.	CASSPPSVLGAQYF	TGTGCCAGCTCACCACCGTCGGTTTTGGGGGCGCAGTACTTC
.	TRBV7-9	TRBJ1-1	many	CASSLGKAEAFF	TGTGCCAGCAGCTTAGGAAAGGCTGAAGCTTTCTTT
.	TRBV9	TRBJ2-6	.	CASSTYSGANVLTF	TGTGCCAGCAGCACGTACTCTGGGGCCAACGTCCTGACTTTC
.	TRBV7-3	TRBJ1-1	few	CASSGLGGTEAFF	TGTGCCAGCAGCGGGCTTGGAGGCACTGAAGCTTTCTTT
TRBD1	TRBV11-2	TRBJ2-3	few	CASSLGWTGDTDTQYF	TGTGCCAGCAGCTTAGGATGGACAGGGGACACAGATACGCAGTATTTT
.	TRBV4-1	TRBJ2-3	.	CASTPPSRGGGDTQYF	TGCGCCAGCACCCCTCCAAGCAGGGGCGGAGGGGATACGCAGTATTTT
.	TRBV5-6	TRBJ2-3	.	CASSLVLRSDTQYF	TGTGCCAGCAGCTTGGTTCTAAGATCAGATACGCAGTATTTT
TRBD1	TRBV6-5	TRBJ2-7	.	CASSTGTGGLEQYF	TGTGCCAGCAGCACCGGGACAGGGGGGCTGGAGCAGTACTTC
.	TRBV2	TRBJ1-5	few	CASSERREANQPQHF	TGTGCCAGCAGTGAAAGGCGGGAGGCCAATCAGCCCCAGCATTTT
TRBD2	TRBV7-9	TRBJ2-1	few	CASSPITSGIYNEQFF	TGTGCCAGCAGCCCCATAACTAGCGGGATATACAATGAGCAGTTCTTC
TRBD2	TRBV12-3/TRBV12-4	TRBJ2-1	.	CASSLAGGSEQFF	TGTGCCAGCAGTTTGGCGGGGGGTAGTGAGCAGTTCTTC
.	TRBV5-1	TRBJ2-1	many	CASSSDGRGNEQFF	TGCGCCAGCAGCTCGGACGGGCGGGGCAATGAGCAGTTCTTC
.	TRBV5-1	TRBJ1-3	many	CASSPTGTNGNTIYF	TGCGCCAGCAGCCCGACCGGGACGAATGGAAACACCATATATTTT
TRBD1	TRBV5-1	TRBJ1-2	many	CASSFQGEAGYTF	TGCGCCAGCAGCTTTCAGGGGGAAGCTGGCTACACCTTC
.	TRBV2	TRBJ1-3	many	CASSLGGTPRSGNTIYF	TGTGCCAGCAGCCTGGGGGGTACACCTCGCTCTGGAAACACCATATATTTT
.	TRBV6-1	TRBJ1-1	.	CASSERKAGKTEAFF	TGTGCCAGCAGTGAAAGGAAGGCAGGGAAAACTGAAGCTTTCTTT
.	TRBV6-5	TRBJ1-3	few	CASSSISSLGNTIYF	TGTGCCAGCAGTTCAATTTCATCGCTTGGAAACACCATATATTTT
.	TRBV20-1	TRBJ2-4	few	CSADRVPPAKNIQYF	TGCAGTGCAGATCGGGTTCCCCCGGCCAAAAACATTCAGTACTTC
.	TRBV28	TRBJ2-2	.	CASRTRSANTGELFF	TGTGCCAGCAGAACACGGTCGGCGAACACCGGGGAGCTGTTTTTT
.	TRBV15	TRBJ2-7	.	CATSRDYGVGEQYF	TGTGCCACCAGCAGAGATTATGGGGTAGGCGAGCAGTACTTC
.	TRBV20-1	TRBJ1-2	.	CTSQGGDDYTF	TGCACCAGCCAGGGAGGGGATGACTACACCTTC
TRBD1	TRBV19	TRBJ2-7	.	CASRYSTGQVYEQYF	TGTGCCAGCCGGTATTCCACGGGACAGGTCTACGAGCAGTACTTC
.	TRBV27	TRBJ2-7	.	CASSSVTRGYEQYF	TGTGCCAGCAGTTCAGTCACCCGAGGCTACGAGCAGTACTTC
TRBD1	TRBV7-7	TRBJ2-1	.	CASSLQGQNNEQFF	TGTGCCAGCAGCCTCCAGGGACAGAACAATGAGCAGTTCTTC
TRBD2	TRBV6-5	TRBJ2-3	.	CASSYSVASGIADTQYF	TGTGCCAGCAGTTACTCCGTGGCTAGCGGGATCGCAGATACGCAGTATTTT
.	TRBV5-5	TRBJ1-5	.	CASSLRADNQPQHF	TGTGCCAGCAGCTTGAGGGCAGATAATCAGCCCCAGCATTTT
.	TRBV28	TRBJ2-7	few	CASSPAGGPNEQYF	TGTGCCAGCAGCCCGGCCGGGGGGCCCAACGAGCAGTACTTC
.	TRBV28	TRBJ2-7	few	CASSFSPYEQYF	TGTGCCAGCAGTTTTTCCCCCTACGAGCAGTACTTC
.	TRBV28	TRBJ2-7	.	CASSALGGSVYEQYF	TGTGCCAGCAGTGCCCTTGGCGGGTCCGTCTACGAGCAGTACTTC
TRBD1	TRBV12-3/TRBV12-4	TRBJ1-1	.	CASSKKASTGGSFDTEAFF	TGTGCCAGCAGTAAAAAAGCCTCGACAGGGGGCTCATTCGACACTGAAGCTTTCTTT
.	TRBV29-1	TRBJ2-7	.	CSLKTETYEQYF	TGCAGCTTAAAGACAGAAACCTACGAGCAGTACTTC